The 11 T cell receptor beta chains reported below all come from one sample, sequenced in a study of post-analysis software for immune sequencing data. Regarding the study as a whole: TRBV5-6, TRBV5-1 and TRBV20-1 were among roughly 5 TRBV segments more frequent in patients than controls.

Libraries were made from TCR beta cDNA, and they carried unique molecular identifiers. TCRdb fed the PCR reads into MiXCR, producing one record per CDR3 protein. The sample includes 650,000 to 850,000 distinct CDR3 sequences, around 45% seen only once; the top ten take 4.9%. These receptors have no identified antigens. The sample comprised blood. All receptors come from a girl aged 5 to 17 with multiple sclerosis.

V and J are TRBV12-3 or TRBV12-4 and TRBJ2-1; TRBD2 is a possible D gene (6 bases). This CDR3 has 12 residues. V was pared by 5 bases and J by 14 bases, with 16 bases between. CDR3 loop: CASSPRRAPEFF. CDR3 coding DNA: TGTGCCAGCAGTCCCCGGAGGGCTCCCGAGTTCTTC.

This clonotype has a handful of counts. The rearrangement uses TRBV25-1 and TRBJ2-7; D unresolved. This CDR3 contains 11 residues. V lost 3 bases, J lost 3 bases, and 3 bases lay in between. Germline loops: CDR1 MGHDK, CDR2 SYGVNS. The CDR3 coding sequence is TGTGCCAGCAGTGAGTTCTACGAGCAGTACTTC. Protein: CASSEFYEQYF.

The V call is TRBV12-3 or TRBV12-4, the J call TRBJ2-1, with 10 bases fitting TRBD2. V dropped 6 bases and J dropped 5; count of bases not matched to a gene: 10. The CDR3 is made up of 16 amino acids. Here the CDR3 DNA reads TGTGCCAGCAGACTTTCTAGCGGGAGTACCCACAATGAGCAGTTCTTC. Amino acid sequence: CASRLSSGSTHNEQFF.

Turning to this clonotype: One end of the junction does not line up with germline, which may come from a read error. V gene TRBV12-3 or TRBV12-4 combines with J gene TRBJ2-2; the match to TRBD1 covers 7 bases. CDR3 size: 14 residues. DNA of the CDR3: TGTGCCAGCAGTTTATCAGGGGGTGCCGGGGAGCGGTTTTTT. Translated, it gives CASSLSGGAGERFF.

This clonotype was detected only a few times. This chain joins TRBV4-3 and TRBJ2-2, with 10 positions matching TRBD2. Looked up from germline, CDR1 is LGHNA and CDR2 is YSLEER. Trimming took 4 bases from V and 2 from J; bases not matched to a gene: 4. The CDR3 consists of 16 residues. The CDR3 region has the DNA TGCGCCAGCAGCCCGTTAGCGGGAGGAAACACCGGGGAGCTGTTTTTT. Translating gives CASSPLAGGNTGELFF.

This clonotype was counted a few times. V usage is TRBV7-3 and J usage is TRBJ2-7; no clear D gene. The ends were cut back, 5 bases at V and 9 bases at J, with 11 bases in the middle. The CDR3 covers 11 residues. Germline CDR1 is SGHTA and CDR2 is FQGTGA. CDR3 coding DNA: TGTGCCAGCAGCCTGACTTCGGGGCAGTACTTC. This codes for CASSLTSGQYF.

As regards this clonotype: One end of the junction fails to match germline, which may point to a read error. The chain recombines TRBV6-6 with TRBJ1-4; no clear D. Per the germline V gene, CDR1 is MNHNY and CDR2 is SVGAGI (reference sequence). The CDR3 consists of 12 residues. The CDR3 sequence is CAMGSTNEKLFF. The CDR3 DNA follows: TGCGCGATGGGTTCAACTAATGAAAAACTGTTTTTT.

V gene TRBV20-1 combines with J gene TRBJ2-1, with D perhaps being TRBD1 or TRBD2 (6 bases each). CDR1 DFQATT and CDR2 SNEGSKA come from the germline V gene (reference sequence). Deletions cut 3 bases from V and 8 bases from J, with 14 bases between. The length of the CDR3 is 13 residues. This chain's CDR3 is CSARWAEGDEQFF. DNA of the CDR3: TGCAGTGCTAGGTGGGCGGAGGGGGATGAGCAGTTCTTC.

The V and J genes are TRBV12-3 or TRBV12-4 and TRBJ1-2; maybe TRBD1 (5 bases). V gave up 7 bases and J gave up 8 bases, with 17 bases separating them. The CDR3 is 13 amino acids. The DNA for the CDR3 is TGTGCCAGCACTTCGGGACCGACCGGAGGCTACACCTTC. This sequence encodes CASTSGPTGGYTF.

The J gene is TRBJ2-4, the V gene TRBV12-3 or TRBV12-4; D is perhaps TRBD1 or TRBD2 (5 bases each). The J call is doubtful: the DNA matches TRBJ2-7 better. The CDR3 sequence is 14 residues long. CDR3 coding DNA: TGTGCCAGCAGTGATCGGGACCCTCTGAACGAGCAGTACTTC. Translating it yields CASSDRDPLNEQYF.

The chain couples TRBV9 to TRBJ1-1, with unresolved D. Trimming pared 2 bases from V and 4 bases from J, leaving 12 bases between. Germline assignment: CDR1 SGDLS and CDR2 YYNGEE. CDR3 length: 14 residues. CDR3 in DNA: TGTGCCAGCAGCGTGGCCCCCACACCCACTGAAGCTTTCTTT. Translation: CASSVAPTPTEAFF.